This T cell receptor (beta chain) was retrieved from a study of beta chain features in type 1 diabetes (dated by TCRdb to 2016 to 2018). Background on the whole study: Mean age, gender distribution, total cell number and subset yield did not differ between patients and healthy donors. A total of around 110,000,000 sorted cells were examined across all samples, and RNA yield correlated strongly with the number of cells per subset. The study compared the TCRB repertoires of sorted circulating CD4+ T cell subsets in recently diagnosed type 1 diabetes patients with those in matched healthy donors. Whereas all 30 or so donors provided naive and central memory subsets, regulatory and stem cell-like memory subsets were isolated from just 8 patients and about 8 healthy donors.

Overall results and qualifications from the work: Because small numbers of individuals were included in the HLA sub-analyses, any influence of HLA type on TCRB rearrangement was left unresolved. Patients with type 1 diabetes made fewer insertions and deleted more nucleotides at VDJ recombination sites, implying thymic rearrangement abnormalities. Type 1 diabetes patients showed a moderate but significant shortening of TCRB CDR3 length in all four CD4+ subsets. Because cDNA rather than genomic DNA was sequenced, highly expressing activated cells could have been over-represented, although no difference in activation and CD3 levels was found between groups. The naive, central memory and regulatory TCRB repertoires appeared to resemble one another more closely among patients than among healthy donors. Shorter templates might be favored by PCR, yet because patient and control samples were amplified and corrected together, any such skew would affect both groups equally.

This clone was recorded a few times. There is no known antigen for this receptor. No base-level quality is on record; no much larger clone is a single base apart. The same CDR3 also results from other DNA sequences found in this sample. From each donor, a single peripheral blood sample of roughly 0.11 L on average was drawn into heparinised tubes. A BD FACSAria II and a panel including CD45RO, CCR7, CD25, CD127, CD95 and CD27 were used to sort naive, central memory, regulatory and stem cell-like memory CD4+ T cells. Every sorted population had a purity above 95%. PBMCs were separated immediately by Lymphoprep density gradient centrifugation and were stained directly, without being cultured. Samples were stained and sorted in pairs, with one healthy donor and one patient per experiment, so that batch effects were minimized. V loses 1 base, J loses 6 bases, and the germline ends lie 6 bases apart. CDR1 and CDR2 are drawn from the germline V gene: SGHTA, FQGNSA. Including the terminal cysteine and phenylalanine, the CDR3 comprises 12 residues. The CDR3 DNA has 36 bases and is translated from base 1.

All of the isolated RNA was reverse transcribed with the High Capacity cDNA Reverse Transcription Kit, so expressed TCRB transcripts were sequenced. Naive, central memory and regulatory T cell samples underwent deep immunoSEQ sequencing, averaging approximately 3.3 million total reads per sample. Sorted cells were lysed in RLT buffer, and RNA was extracted using DNase-treated RNeasy Micro or Mini kits according to cell number. Each cell subset was processed on its own to prevent cross-contamination, while patient and healthy donor samples were processed together. Using the immunoSEQ multiplex PCR, TCRB sequences were amplified from cDNA into 87-bp fragments spanning the CDR3 region. Amplicons were sequenced on the Illumina HiSeq platform. From the authors' description of their analysis: Synthetic template baselines were used to correct PCR bias computationally, reads within Hamming distance 2 were collapsed, and singletons that could not be merged were discarded. By aligning reads against IMGT, V, D and J genes, CDR3 length, and insertions or deletions at six rearrangement sites were assigned. Within each subset, clonotype counts were normalized to the number of sorted cells before true diversity and Gini coefficients were calculated with the tcR R package. The overlap coefficient, calculated on TCRB nucleotide sequences, was used to measure repertoire sharing. TCRdb mirrors the immuneACCESS table, restricted to in-frame sequences. Some clones are absent from its copies; in checked studies, under half trace to an unresolved V gene, and the reason for the others is unknown. V and J calls plus clone size are reproduced from that table; the DNA served to infer D and trimming. This sample lists a few hundred thousand clones; over 8.5% were detected once. 0.55% to 0.75% of the sample is held by the ten biggest clonotypes.

Rearrangement joined TRBV7-2 to TRBJ1-2, with the D segment identity uncertain. Specimen: central memory CD4+ T cells from blood. The origin of this receptor is a man aged 30-40 years with type 1 diabetes. The DNA sequence is given as TGTGCCAGCAGCTTAGAAGGGAATGGCTACACCTTC. The resulting protein is CASSLEGNGYTF. The CDR3 plus the reference TRBV7-2 and TRBJ1-2 genes for the other parts give the full variable domain: GAGVSQSPSNKVTEKGKDVELRCDPISGHTALYWYRQSLGQGLEFLIYFQGNSAPDKSGLPSDRFSAERTGGSVSTLTIQRTQQEDSAVYLCASSLEGNGYTFGSGTRLTVV.